The clone carrying this TCR beta chain has just a few counts. The data belong to a study of T cell changes during pregnancy in multiple sclerosis. The J segment lost 1 base and the V segment lost 7 bases, leaving 15 bases of the junction unmatched. The CDR3 runs to 18 residues. The germline gives CDR1 SGHAT, CDR2 FQNNGV. Produced via immunoSEQ multiplex PCR; TCRdb's table is partial and in-frame only. The table includes approximately 26,000 clones, 75% to 90% detected once. This receptor was identified in a female donor with multiple sclerosis, enrolled in a pregnancy study. This chain joins TRBV11-2 and TRBJ2-2; 7 nucleotides agree with TRBD2. Sequencing was performed on CD4+ T cells from peripheral blood mononuclear cells, taken in the second trimester of pregnancy. In DNA form, the CDR3 reads TGTGCCAGCAACCTCGATATTGGGGTAGCGGGGAACACCGGGGAGCTGTTTTTT. Protein: CASNLDIGVAGNTGELFF.